This T cell receptor (beta chain) was identified in a study of T cell repertoires in cytomegalovirus infection. TCRdb re-analysed the reads in MiXCR, keeping a single row per CDR3 protein. This table holds more than 150,000 distinct CDR3 sequences, roughly a fifth found once. General study results and limits: Carriers of CMV plus the relevant HLA were identified by cumulative public TCR beta family frequency.

CDR1 SGHTA and CDR2 FQGNSA come from the germline V gene. The CDR3 is 11 amino acids. Many counts were recorded for this clonotype. What it recognizes is unknown. The junction differs from germline at one of its ends, possibly a read error. The gene calls are TRBV7-2 and TRBJ2-1; D is unresolved. The receptor's source is a human donor in good health (CMV status not recorded). Some clones in this sample may be carry-over from other donors' samples. The sample consisted of PBMCs. CDR3 in amino acids: CASSPAQEVDF. In DNA, the CDR3 is TGTGCCAGCAGCCCCGCCCAGGAAGTGGACTTC.